This T cell receptor beta chain was observed in a study of tumor-infiltrating lymphocytes in localized non-small cell lung cancer. Study context: Some samples were collected after neoadjuvant chemotherapy; smokers, never-smokers and several histologies were included.

The data were produced by immunoSEQ multiplex PCR, yet TCRdb's version contains in-frame clones alone and is incomplete. The sample includes some 15,000 clones, 55% to 80% of them seen just once. The clonotype was recovered from a human donor with non-small cell lung cancer. The sequenced material came from lung tumor tissue.

The CDR3 protein is CASSLDRGGTEAFF. In DNA form, the CDR3 reads TGTGCCAGCAGCTTAGATAGGGGCGGCACTGAAGCTTTCTTT. This chain joins TRBV7-2 and TRBJ1-1; perhaps TRBD1 as D (5 bases). The germline V gene encodes CDR1 SGHTA and CDR2 FQGNSA. The CDR3 contains 14 residues. V gave up 1 base and J gave up 4 bases, with 10 bases separating them. Combining the CDR3 with reference TRBV7-2 and TRBJ1-1 gives the whole variable domain GAGVSQSPSNKVTEKGKDVELRCDPISGHTALYWYRQSLGQGLEFLIYFQGNSAPDKSGLPSDRFSAERTGGSVSTLTIQRTQQEDSAVYLCASSLDRGGTEAFFGQGTRLTVV.